A selection of T cell receptor beta chains follows, all from one sample in a study of identical twins. TCRdb reprocessed the 5' RACE reads via MiXCR and lists one record per CDR3 protein. The data hold a few hundred thousand distinct CDR3 sequences, with roughly 18% observed a single time. Sequencing input: naive T cells sorted from blood. Receptor source: a man aged 50-60 years in good health. Both conserved end residues are part of each CDR3. The D gene is left open where the match is weak. Part of the rows lack a size; the others show once, few, many or a class for expanded clones.

size | J | V | D | CDR3 | DNA
few | TRBJ1-1 | TRBV6-5 | - | CASSYSRKNTEAFF | TGTGCCAGCAGTTACTCTAGAAAGAACACTGAAGCTTTCTTT
- | TRBJ2-3 | TRBV9 | TRBD2 | CASSVVGGGPTDTQYF | TGTGCCAGCAGCGTAGTGGGGGGAGGGCCCACAGATACGCAGTATTTT
- | TRBJ1-2 | TRBV20-1 | - | CSARDLSGYSYGYTF | TGCAGTGCTAGAGATCTCTCCGGGTATAGCTATGGCTACACCTTC
many | TRBJ2-7 | TRBV5-1 | - | CASSLAGREQYF | TGCGCCAGCAGCTTGGCCGGGCGCGAGCAGTACTTC
- | TRBJ2-3 | TRBV12-3/TRBV12-4 | TRBD1 | CASSFETGVDTQYF | TGTGCCAGCAGTTTTGAGACAGGGGTAGATACGCAGTATTTT
- | TRBJ2-2 | TRBV6-1 | - | CASSEANFGANTGELFF | TGTGCCAGCAGTGAAGCGAATTTTGGGGCCAACACCGGGGAGCTGTTTTTT
few | TRBJ2-3 | TRBV28 | - | CASTKSRGMNTQYF | TGTGCCAGCACCAAGTCACGAGGGATGAATACGCAGTATTTT
few | TRBJ2-5 | TRBV20-1 | - | CSARDPTREETQYF | TGCAGTGCTAGAGATCCTACCAGGGAAGAGACCCAGTACTTC
many | TRBJ2-1 | TRBV20-1 | TRBD2 | CSARTLLAGGSNEQFF | TGCAGTGCTAGAACCCTACTAGCGGGGGGGTCAAATGAGCAGTTCTTC
once | TRBJ2-5 | TRBV25-1 | - | CASSDPALETQYF | TGTGCCAGCAGTGACCCCGCGCTAGAGACCCAGTACTTC
many | TRBJ2-5 | TRBV6-5 | TRBD2 | CASSSITSGGETQYF | TGTGCCAGCAGTTCCATCACTAGCGGGGGAGAGACCCAGTACTTC
many | TRBJ2-3 | TRBV7-9 | - | CASRVVDTQYF | TGTGCCAGCAGGGTAGTAGATACGCAGTATTTT
few | TRBJ1-4 | TRBV10-2 | - | CASSEGPGGEKLFF | TGCGCCAGCAGTGAAGGCCCCGGTGGCGAAAAACTGTTTTTT
few | TRBJ2-3 | TRBV28 | TRBD1 | CASSGRTGGITDTQYF | TGTGCCAGCAGTGGAAGGACAGGGGGCATCACAGATACGCAGTATTTT
many | TRBJ1-1 | TRBV9 | - | CASSAPTGFTEAFF | TGTGCCAGCAGCGCCCCAACAGGGTTCACTGAAGCTTTCTTT
many | TRBJ2-3 | TRBV28 | - | CASSITSTDTQYF | TGTGCCAGCAGTATCACAAGCACAGATACGCAGTATTTT
many | TRBJ2-1 | TRBV10-3 | - | CAISEGDSPSYNEQFF | TGTGCCATCAGTGAAGGGGACTCGCCTTCCTACAATGAGCAGTTCTTC
- | TRBJ2-4 | TRBV4-3 | TRBD2 | CASSQGLAGGPGKNIQYF | TGCGCCAGCAGCCAAGGACTAGCGGGAGGGCCCGGCAAAAACATTCAGTACTTC
many | TRBJ2-5 | TRBV29-1 | TRBD2 | CSGGLGKETQYF | TGCAGCGGGGGACTAGGTAAAGAGACCCAGTACTTC
few | TRBJ2-7 | TRBV5-1 | - | CASSLRGAAYEQYF | TGCGCCAGCAGCTTGCGGGGGGCCGCCTACGAGCAGTACTTC
few | TRBJ2-7 | TRBV19 | - | CASSIFRTGAYEQYF | TGTGCCAGTAGTATTTTCCGGACGGGAGCGTACGAGCAGTACTTC
many | TRBJ2-3 | TRBV27 | TRBD1 | CASSLMWATGAADTQYF | TGTGCCAGCAGTTTAATGTGGGCGACAGGGGCGGCAGATACGCAGTATTTT
- | TRBJ1-2 | TRBV28 | TRBD1 | CASSTQGPYGYTF | TGTGCCAGCAGTACACAGGGGCCGTATGGCTACACCTTC
many | TRBJ1-6 | TRBV6-5 | - | CASSNRESINSPLHF | TGTGCCAGCAGTAACAGGGAAAGTATAAATTCACCCCTCCACTTT
many | TRBJ1-1 | TRBV10-2 | - | CASTFGGVNTEAFF | TGCGCCAGCACCTTCGGGGGTGTGAACACTGAAGCTTTCTTT
once | TRBJ1-2 | TRBV6-1 | TRBD1 | CASSPRQGIGVNYGYTF | TGTGCCAGCAGCCCTCGACAGGGTATAGGGGTTAACTATGGCTACACCTTC
few | TRBJ2-3 | TRBV7-2 | - | CASTPGWGGAVDTQYF | TGTGCCAGCACCCCCGGTTGGGGGGGGGCGGTAGATACGCAGTATTTT
many | TRBJ2-7 | TRBV29-1 | - | CSVEGAPYEQYF | TGCAGCGTTGAAGGGGCCCCCTACGAGCAGTACTTC
many | TRBJ2-2 | TRBV7-8 | - | CASSLALGAGELFF | TGTGCCAGCAGCTTAGCGCTGGGGGCCGGGGAGCTGTTTTTT
- | TRBJ2-1 | TRBV28 | - | CASSLYRGSYNEQFF | TGTGCCAGCAGTTTATACAGAGGCTCCTACAATGAGCAGTTCTTC
many | TRBJ1-1 | TRBV6-5 | - | CASSYESGRVNTEAFF | TGTGCCAGCAGTTACGAATCGGGAAGGGTGAACACTGAAGCTTTCTTT